Described below is a single TCR beta chain sequence and its context. The V end lost 4 bases, the J end lost 7 bases, and 17 bases lay between the germline ends. The CDR3 length is 14 residues. Germline V gives CDR1 LNHDA, CDR2 SQIVND (reference sequence). Sequenced by immunoSEQ multiplex PCR; TCRdb stores in-frame clones only, minus some. The sample yields about 65,000 clones, about nine tenths seen once. This record comes from a study of glioma-infiltrating T cells after dendritic cell vaccination. About the study: Samples are from glioblastoma patients in Phase I and II dendritic cell vaccine trials. Three intradermal dendritic cell vaccine injections were given every two weeks.

Regarding time point: after dendritic cell vaccination, including at tumor progression/relapse. Sequenced material: blood, taken after dendritic cell vaccination. The chain uses TRBV19 and TRBJ2-7; weak D call: TRBD1 (6 bases). This sequence was found in a human donor with glioblastoma. The CDR3 coding sequence is TGTGCCAGTAGTAGAGGACAGTTACTTGGGGAGCAGTACTTC. Translating it yields CASSRGQLLGEQYF.